A selection of T cell receptor beta chains follows, all from one sample in a study of beta chain features in type 1 diabetes. TCRdb's table, derived via immunoSEQ multiplex PCR, lists solely in-frame clones and lacks some. Seen here are a few hundred thousand clones, roughly 24% observed once, and the top ten hold around 0.013%. Sequencing input: naive CD4+ T cells from blood. All receptors come from a woman aged 25 to 39 with type 1 diabetes. Both conserved end residues are part of each CDR3. Each record gives: CDR3 length, J gene, V gene, D gene, clone size, CDR3 DNA, CDR3 protein. A D gene is named only where the DNA matches it firmly. Size is stated for part of the rows, as once, few or many counts, or as a class when the clone is expanded.

17 TRBJ2-7 TRBV4-1 . few TGCGCCAGCAGCCCTTACCATTTGGCGGGGGCCCCCAACGAGCAGTACTTC CASSPYHLAGAPNEQYF
15 TRBJ1-1 TRBV11-2 . . TGTGCCAGCAGCTTAGCCACCGACTCCGGGGGAGAAGCTTTCTTT CASSLATDSGGEAFF
13 TRBJ1-1 TRBV18 TRBD1 . TGTGCCAGCTCACCAAGACAGGGTGGTGAAGCTTTCTTT CASSPRQGGEAFF
15 TRBJ2-5 TRBV9 TRBD2 . TGTGCCAGCAGCGTAGGTATAGCGGGAACAGAGACCCAGTACTTC CASSVGIAGTETQYF
12 TRBJ2-3 TRBV19 . few TGTGCCAGTAGTATTGTCGCAGATACGCAGTATTTT CASSIVADTQYF
14 TRBJ2-3 TRBV30 . . TGTGCCTGGAGTACGGGAGCACTGGGGGATACGCAGTATTTT CAWSTGALGDTQYF
12 TRBJ1-2 TRBV18 . few TGTGCCAGCTCACCACCGGGAGACGGCTACACCTTC CASSPPGDGYTF
16 TRBJ2-3 TRBV5-6 TRBD1 . TGTGCCAGCAGCTTCTTCGGGACAGGGGACACAGATACGCAGTATTTT CASSFFGTGDTDTQYF
15 TRBJ2-7 TRBV4-2 TRBD2 few TGTGCCAGCAGCCCGATTCTAGCGGGAGGTTACGAGCAGTACTTC CASSPILAGGYEQYF
13 TRBJ2-1 TRBV5-4 . . TGTGCCAGCAGCTTGGAACTAGTCAATGAGCAGTTCTTC CASSLELVNEQFF
13 TRBJ2-1 TRBV18 TRBD1 . TGTGCCAGCTCTCCCGACAGGGAGAATGAGCAGTTCTTC CASSPDRENEQFF
15 TRBJ2-1 TRBV7-9 TRBD2 few TGTGCCAGCAGCCGGCTAGCGGAATCTTACAATGAGCAGTTCTTC CASSRLAESYNEQFF
13 TRBJ1-1 TRBV29-1 TRBD1 . TGCAGCGTTGAGACAGGGGGACACACTGAAGCTTTCTTT CSVETGGHTEAFF
12 TRBJ1-3 TRBV28 . . TGTGCCAGCAGTTCGGGAGGTAACACCATATATTTT CASSSGGNTIYF
16 TRBJ2-5 TRBV1 . . TGCACCAGCACCACTGCCTCTAGCGAGTACCAAGAGACCCAGTACTTC CTSTTASSEYQETQYF
15 TRBJ1-3 TRBV4-1 . few TGCGCCAGCAGCCAAGAAGCGGGGGCTGGAAACACCATATATTTT CASSQEAGAGNTIYF
15 TRBJ1-5 TRBV30 . . TGTGCCTGGAGGAAGGGGGACCCATACAATCAGCCCCAGCATTTT CAWRKGDPYNQPQHF
11 TRBJ2-5 TRBV25-1 . few TGTGCCAGCAGTGCCGACAGGTCCCAGTACTTC CASSADRSQYF
15 TRBJ2-5 TRBV7-3 . . TGTGCCAGCAGACTGTCAGGGGCCGTGCAAGAGACCCAGTACTTC CASRLSGAVQETQYF
14 TRBJ2-3 TRBV19 TRBD2 . TGTGCCAGTACCCCACTAGCGGGAGGAGCTACGCAGTATTTT CASTPLAGGATQYF
15 TRBJ2-7 TRBV9 TRBD2 . TGTGCCAGCAGCGTAGGGACTAGCGGGATTTACGAGCAGTACTTC CASSVGTSGIYEQYF
14 TRBJ1-2 TRBV29-1 TRBD1 . TGCAGCGTTTTCGGGGGACAGGGCGACTATGGCTACACCTTC CSVFGGQGDYGYTF